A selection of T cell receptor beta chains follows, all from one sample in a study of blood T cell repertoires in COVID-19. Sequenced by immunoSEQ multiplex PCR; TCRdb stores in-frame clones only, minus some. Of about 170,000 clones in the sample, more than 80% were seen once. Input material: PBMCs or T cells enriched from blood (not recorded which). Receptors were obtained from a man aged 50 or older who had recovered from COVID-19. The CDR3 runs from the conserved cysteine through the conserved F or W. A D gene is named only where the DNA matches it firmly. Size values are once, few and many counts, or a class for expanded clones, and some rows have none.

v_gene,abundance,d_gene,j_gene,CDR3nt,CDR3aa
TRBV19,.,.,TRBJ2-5,TGTGCCAGTAGTATCGAACTGAAGGCCTTGGGGCGAGAGACCCAGTACTTC,CASSIELKALGRETQYF
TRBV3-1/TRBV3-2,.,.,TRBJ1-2,TGTGCCAGCAGCCCGGTCGCTCGAGGCAGAACCTATGGCTACACCTTC,CASSPVARGRTYGYTF
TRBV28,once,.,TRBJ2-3,TGTGCCAGCAGTAACTCCGGGGTTAGCACAGATACGCAGTATTTT,CASSNSGVSTDTQYF
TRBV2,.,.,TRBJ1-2,TGTGCCAGCACCAAGGGGTGGCGGAACTATGGCTACACCTTC,CASTKGWRNYGYTF
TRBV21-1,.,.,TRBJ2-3,TGTGCCAGCAGAACCCGGCGGCCCCCTAGCGGGGGAACCGACCGCACAGATACGCAGTATTTT,CASRTRRPPSGGTDRTDTQYF
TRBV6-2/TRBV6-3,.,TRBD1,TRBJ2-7,TGTGCCAGCAGTCCGGGGACAGGGCCCAGCGAGCAGTACTTC,CASSPGTGPSEQYF
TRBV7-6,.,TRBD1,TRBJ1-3,TGTGCCAGCAGCCAACCACAGGGGGCGCCCGGAAACACCATATATTTT,CASSQPQGAPGNTIYF
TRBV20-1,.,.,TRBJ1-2,TGCAGTGCTAGTGAACGAGCTAACTATGGCTACACCTTC,CSASERANYGYTF
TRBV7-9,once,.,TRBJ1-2,TGTGCCAGCAGCTCTTATTCCCAGAACAATAACTATGGCTACACCTTC,CASSSYSQNNNYGYTF
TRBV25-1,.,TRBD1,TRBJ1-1,TGTGCCAGCAGTGAGGAAACAGGGGTATGGGGCACTGAAGCTTTCTTT,CASSEETGVWGTEAFF
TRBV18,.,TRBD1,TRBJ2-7,TGTGCCAGCTCACCCACAGGGGGCGCTTCCTACGAGCAGTACTTC,CASSPTGGASYEQYF
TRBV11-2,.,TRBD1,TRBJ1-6,TGTGCCAGCAGCTTGTTAGGGACAGCACCTAATTCACCCCTCCACTTT,CASSLLGTAPNSPLHF
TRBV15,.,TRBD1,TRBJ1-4,TGTGCCACCAGCAGAAAAGTCGGGACAGGGAATGAAAAACTGTTTTTT,CATSRKVGTGNEKLFF
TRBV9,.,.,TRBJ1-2,TGTGCCAGCAGCGCAGGGTATGGCTACACCTTC,CASSAGYGYTF